This TCR beta chain stems from a study of blood T cell repertoires in COVID-19. The protocol was immunoSEQ multiplex PCR, while the TCRdb copy is restricted to in-frame clones and leaves out a portion. This table holds about 98,000 clones, 86% found once. Per germline, CDR1 MDHEN and CDR2 SYDVKM. After removal of 1 base from V and 6 bases from J, the junction contained 6 bases not matched to a gene. CDR3 size: 16 residues. The source is a man aged 50 to 60 with acute or convalescent COVID-19. The gene calls are TRBV28 and TRBJ2-2, with 9 bases fitting TRBD2. Material: peripheral blood. CDR3 in amino acids: CASSLYAGGAAGELFF. The CDR3 DNA reads as TGTGCCAGCAGTTTATACGCGGGAGGGGCGGCCGGGGAGCTGTTTTTT.